The 3 T cell receptor beta chains given below trace back to one sample, sequenced in a study of Ad26.COV2.S vaccination and SARS-CoV-2 variants. The treatment here: some 20 received Ad26.COV2.S at low or high dose, single or two shots; about 5 received placebo; per-sample allocation not given. Sampling happened 63 days after the first vaccine or placebo injection. Repertoires were generated with immunoSEQ multiplex PCR, while TCRdb's copy carries only in-frame clones and drops some. The data show approximately 450,000 clones, with around 90% seen just once and 12% held by the top ten. Sample: peripheral blood, taken in a trial of Ad26.COV2.S vaccine versus placebo. The receptors were gathered from a person between 18 and 59 years old who received the Ad26.COV2.S COVID-19 vaccine or a placebo.

This clone occurred once. The chain uses TRBV9 and TRBJ2-3; the D gene is possibly TRBD2 (6 bases). Germline V CDR1 and CDR2: SGDLS, YYNGEE. The CDR3 is made up of 17 amino acids. Between the trimmed V and J ends, which lost 0 bases and 5 bases, there was a span of 19 bases. The CDR3 here is CASSVDGVAHGGDTQYF. CDR3 DNA: TGTGCCAGCAGCGTAGATGGGGTAGCGCACGGGGGAGATACGCAGTATTTT.

The genes are TRBV28 and TRBJ2-2; TRBD1 agrees at 9 bases. This CDR3 has 16 amino acids. CDR1 is MDHEN and CDR2 is SYDVKM in the germline V gene. J was trimmed by 5 bases and V by 2 bases; bases with no gene match: 6. CDR3 nucleotide sequence: TGTGCCAGCAGTTTACTGGGACAGGGTTTGACCGGGGAGCTGTTTTTT. Amino acid sequence: CASSLLGQGLTGELFF. Combining the CDR3 with reference TRBV28 and TRBJ2-2 gives the whole variable domain DVKVTQSSRYLVKRTGEKVFLECVQDMDHENMFWYRQDPGLGLRLIYFSYDVKMKEKGDIPEGYSVSREKKERFSLILESASTNQTSMYLCASSLLGQGLTGELFFGEGSRLTVL.

The V gene is TRBV23-1, the J gene TRBJ1-2; D is unclear. TRBV23-1 is reported as an ORF; its role is uncertain. This CDR3 is built from 13 residues. V lost 1 base and J 4 bases, leaving 7 bases between the germline ends. The CDR3 coding sequence is TGCGCCAGCAGTCAATGTACCCTCTATGGCTACACCTTC. Its protein product is CASSQCTLYGYTF.